The source of this T cell receptor beta chain is a study of cytomegalovirus exposure and HLA in healthy donors. The study's findings and limits: Researchers reported that a few CMV-associated chains were confirmed in vitro as CMV antigen-specific.

Method: immunoSEQ multiplex PCR; TCRdb's copy keeps in-frame clones and lacks some. Of fewer than 200,000 clones listed, 85% are singletons. As to this clone: Its antigen remains unknown.

V lost 6 bases, J lost 11 bases, and 19 bases lay in between. There are 13 residues in the CDR3. CDR1 and CDR2 from the germline V gene are MDHEN and SYDVKM. The chain joins TRBV28 to TRBJ1-1; tentatively, D is TRBD1 (5 bases). This receptor was obtained from a man between 18 and 29 years old in good health and CMV-seropositive. The sequencing sample was made of PBMCs. CDR3: CASSPTNKGLAFF. The CDR3 DNA reads as TGTGCCAGCAGCCCGACAAACAAGGGGCTGGCTTTCTTT. The entire variable domain, with the rest obtained from reference TRBV28 and TRBJ1-1, is as follows: DVKVTQSSRYLVKRTGEKVFLECVQDMDHENMFWYRQDPGLGLRLIYFSYDVKMKEKGDIPEGYSVSREKKERFSLILESASTNQTSMYLCASSPTNKGLAFFGQGTRLTVV.